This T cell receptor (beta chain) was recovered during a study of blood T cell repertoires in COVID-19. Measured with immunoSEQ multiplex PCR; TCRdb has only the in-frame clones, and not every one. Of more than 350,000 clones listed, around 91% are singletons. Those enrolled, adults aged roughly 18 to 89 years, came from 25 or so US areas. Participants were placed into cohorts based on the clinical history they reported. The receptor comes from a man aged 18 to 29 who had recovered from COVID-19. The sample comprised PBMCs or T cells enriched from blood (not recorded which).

CDR3 loop: CATSRDFSQSSSYEQYF. The CDR3 nucleotides are TGTGCCACCAGCAGAGATTTCTCACAGAGCTCCTCCTACGAGCAGTACTTC. V is TRBV15 and J is TRBJ2-7; no definite D call. Trimming took off 0 bases at V and 0 bases at J, with 15 bases between the two ends. This CDR3 comprises 17 residues. Germline CDR1 LNHNV, CDR2 YYDKDF (reference sequence).